Each of the 27 T cell receptor beta chains below was sequenced from the same sample in a study of blood T cell repertoires in COVID-19. Sequencing used immunoSEQ multiplex PCR; TCRdb keeps in-frame clones, though not all of them. In the table there are 150,000 to 200,000 clones, 87% of which are singletons. The sample consisted of peripheral blood. The receptors shown here come from an older woman who had recovered from COVID-19.

J is TRBJ1-5 and V is TRBV4-1; 8 bases agree with TRBD1. The CDR3 loop spans 16 amino acids. Germline loops: CDR1 MGHRA, CDR2 YSYEKL. V gave up 4 bases and J gave up 4 bases; unmatched junction bases: 9. This CDR3 is CASSPEGQGANQPQHF. Written as DNA, the CDR3 is TGCGCCAGCAGCCCCGAAGGGCAGGGGGCGAATCAGCCCCAGCATTTT.

The CDR3 loop is CASSLRVGGETQYF. The CDR3 nucleotides are TGTGCCAGCAGCCTCCGTGTGGGGGGGGAGACCCAGTACTTC. The chain carries TRBV11-2 and TRBJ2-5; TRBD2 matches 7 bases. This CDR3 spans 14 amino acids. The germline CDR1 and CDR2 sequences are SGHAT and FQNNGV. The V gene end was trimmed by 5 bases and the J gene end by 5 bases; junction bases not matched to a gene: 8.

The rearrangement links TRBV19 to TRBJ1-5; D ambiguous. The germline V gene encodes CDR1 LNHDA and CDR2 SQIVND (reference sequence). The CDR3 length is 13 residues. Trimming left V 5 bases short and J 6 bases short, with 11 bases between. CDR3 DNA: TGTGCCAGTAGTTTCGTCCCCGGTCAGCCCCAGCATTTT. This sequence encodes CASSFVPGQPQHF.

The chain employs TRBV6-6 and TRBJ2-5; 7 bases fit TRBD1. The junction had 5 bases not matched to a gene; V was cut back by 6 bases and J by 1 base. Germline assignment: CDR1 MNHNY and CDR2 SVGAGI (reference sequence). The CDR3 covers 14 residues. The CDR3 nucleotides read TGTGCCAGCAGAAGGGGGCTGGTCCAAGAGACCCAGTACTTC. Encoded protein: CASRRGLVQETQYF.

The chain recombines TRBV18 with TRBJ1-6; no clear D. The CDR3 has 17 amino acids. Trimming left V 3 bases short and J 4 bases short, with 16 bases between. Germline V gives CDR1 KGHSH, CDR2 LQKENI. The CDR3 reads CASSPQDIRRYNSPLHF. In DNA form, the CDR3 reads TGTGCCAGCTCACCGCAGGATATCCGACGATATAATTCACCCCTCCACTTT.

DNA for the CDR3: TGTGCCAGCACAACAGGTTCTCATGGCTACACCTTC. Protein product: CASTTGSHGYTF. V and J are TRBV28 and TRBJ1-2, with TRBD1 as a possible D gene (5 bases). The CDR3 has 12 residues. Germline CDR1 is MDHEN and CDR2 is SYDVKM. Trimming cost V 7 bases and J 6 bases, with 12 bases left between them.

The V gene is TRBV5-1, the J gene TRBJ2-2, with 8 bases identical to TRBD1. V dropped 3 bases and J dropped 3; count of bases not matched to a gene: 4. The germline V gene has CDR1 SGHRS and CDR2 YFSETQ. CDR3 length: 15 residues. The chain's CDR3 is CASSSNRGDTGELFF. CDR3 in DNA: TGCGCCAGCAGCTCCAACAGGGGGGACACCGGGGAGCTGTTTTTT.

The rearrangement joins TRBV6-6 to TRBJ1-5; 11 bases align to TRBD1. The V segment lost 6 bases and the J segment 0 bases; nucleotides outside the gene matches: 1. Germline CDR1 and CDR2: MNHNY and SVGAGI (reference sequence). The CDR3 is 15 residues long. CDR3 nucleotide sequence: TGTGCCAGCAGAGGACAGGGGGCTAGCAATCAGCCCCAGCATTTT. This codes for CASRGQGASNQPQHF.

V and J are TRBV5-1 and TRBJ1-4; 7 nucleotides match TRBD1. J lost 3 bases, V lost 0 bases, and 2 bases had no gene match. The CDR3 runs to 15 residues. Germline CDR1 and CDR2: SGHRS and YFSETQ. CDR3 nucleotides: TGCGCCAGCAGCTTGGGGGACAGTTCTAATGAAAAACTGTTTTTT. Encoded protein: CASSLGDSSNEKLFF.

This clone was seen only once. The chain has TRBV9 and TRBJ1-1; D is possibly TRBD1 (6 bases). This CDR3 spans 15 amino acids. CDR1 is SGDLS, CDR2 YYNGEE, per germline. Trimming stripped 0 bases from V and 4 bases from J, with 13 bases between. The CDR3, as DNA: TGTGCCAGCAGCGTAGAGGGGGGGATTCCCACTGAAGCTTTCTTT. Residues: CASSVEGGIPTEAFF.

This chain uses TRBV18 with TRBJ1-2, with D unresolved. V lost 2 bases and J 4 bases, leaving 11 bases between the germline ends. The CDR3 sequence is 14 residues long. The germline CDR1 and CDR2 sequences are KGHSH and LQKENI. CDR3 nucleotide sequence: TGTGCCAGCTCACCATCTACCGGGATCTATGGCTACACCTTC. Translation: CASSPSTGIYGYTF.

This chain joins TRBV30 and TRBJ1-1, with D tentatively TRBD1 (5 bases). Trimming removed 1 base from V and 0 bases from J, with 6 bases in between. The CDR3 runs 13 residues. Germline V gene sequence: CDR1 GTSNPN, CDR2 SVGIG (reference sequence). CDR3 DNA: TGTGCCTGGAGTGGACAGTTGAACACTGAAGCTTTCTTT. As protein: CAWSGQLNTEAFF. Full variable domain (rest looked up from reference TRBV30 and TRBJ1-1): SQTIHQWPATLVQPVGSPLSLECTVEGTSNPNLYWYRQAAGRGLQLLFYSVGIGQISSEVPQNLSASRPQDRQFILSSKKLLLSDSGFYLCAWSGQLNTEAFFGQGTRLTVV.

V is TRBV4-3 and J is TRBJ2-7, with 7 bases lining up with TRBD1. V was pared by 2 bases and J by 3 bases, with 4 bases of the junction left unmatched. Germline CDR1 LGHNA, CDR2 YSLEER. The CDR3 length is 14 residues. In DNA, the CDR3 is TGCGCCAGCAGCCAATTGACAGGGAACTACGAGCAGTACTTC. Its protein is CASSQLTGNYEQYF.

This clone appeared a single time. The chain employs TRBV7-2 and TRBJ2-5, with D possibly being TRBD1 (6 bases). CDR1 is SGHTA, CDR2 FQGNSA, per germline. The V and J ends lost 2 bases and 5 bases respectively, with 18 bases between them. This CDR3 contains 16 residues. The CDR3 nucleotides read TGTGCCAGCAGCTTATTGCCCAGGGGAAGGGGGGAGACCCAGTACTTC. It is translated as CASSLLPRGRGETQYF.

V is TRBV18 and J is TRBJ2-7; D is possibly TRBD2 (6 bases). Germline values: CDR1 KGHSH, CDR2 LQKENI. This CDR3 has 13 amino acids. The ends were cut back, 3 bases at V and 3 bases at J, with 9 bases in the middle. DNA for the CDR3: TGTGCCAGCTCACCTCCTAGCGTCTACGAGCAGTACTTC. It yields the protein CASSPPSVYEQYF.

The V and J genes are TRBV4-1 and TRBJ1-1, with D unresolved. V lost 6 bases and J 1 base, leaving 9 bases between the germline ends. In germline, CDR1 is MGHRA, CDR2 YSYEKL. This CDR3 has 13 amino acids. CDR3 sequence reads: CASSNPGNTEAFF. The DNA of the CDR3 is TGCGCCAGCAGTAATCCAGGGAACACTGAAGCTTTCTTT.

This chain joins TRBV3-1 (or the pseudogene TRBV3-2) and TRBJ1-5; 9 nucleotides line up with TRBD1. CDR1 LGHDT and CDR2 YNNKEL come from the germline V gene (reference sequence). This CDR3 comprises 15 residues. J was trimmed by 4 bases and V by 4 bases; bases with no gene match: 5. CDR3 sequence: CASSLGQGLNQPQHF. As DNA, the CDR3 is TGTGCCAGCAGCCTGGGACAGGGCCTAAATCAGCCCCAGCATTTT.

This clone showed up just once. V and J are TRBV28 and TRBJ1-2; tentative D call: TRBD1 (5 bases). V dropped 4 bases and J dropped 6 bases, with 6 bases sitting between them. CDR3 length: 11 residues. Germline values: CDR1 MDHEN, CDR2 SYDVKM. The CDR3 nucleotides are TGTGCCAGCAGTTCCAGGGATGGCTACACCTTC. Translating gives CASSSRDGYTF.

The V and J genes are TRBV19 and TRBJ1-1; 10 positions match TRBD1. Per germline, CDR1 LNHDA and CDR2 SQIVND (reference sequence). This CDR3 region has 14 residues. V shed 4 bases and J 1 base; nucleotides not matched to a gene: 0. The CDR3 region has the DNA TGTGCCAGTAGTAGACAGGGGGCGAACACTGAAGCTTTCTTT. The encoded protein is CASSRQGANTEAFF.

This chain joins TRBV5-1 and TRBJ1-6; 8 nucleotides line up with TRBD1. V gave up 5 bases and J gave up 12 bases; unmatched junction bases: 10. The CDR3 runs to 14 residues. Germline lookup yields CDR1 SGHRS and CDR2 YFSETQ. CDR3 in DNA: TGCGCCAGCAGAACCGGGACAGGACCGCAACCCCTCCACTTT. The encoded protein is CASRTGTGPQPLHF.

This chain uses TRBV21-1 with TRBJ2-3; the DNA was not compared with TRBD2, the D call given in the table. TRBV21-1 is described as a pseudogene. The CDR3 totals 15 residues. The CDR3 DNA reads TGTGCCAGCAGCAAAGGCCTCGCGGGGGGTGATACGCAGTATTTT. Translated: CASSKGLAGGDTQYF.

The CDR3: CASSQGAGNIQYF. In nucleotides, the CDR3 is TGTGCCAGCAGCCAGGGGGCGGGAAACATTCAGTACTTC. The V gene is TRBV6-5, the J gene TRBJ2-4; 8 nucleotides align to TRBD1. The J segment lost 6 bases and the V segment lost 6 bases, leaving 4 bases of the junction unmatched. The germline V gene encodes CDR1 MNHEY and CDR2 SVGAGI. This CDR3 comprises 13 residues.

The chain has TRBV19 and TRBJ1-4, with TRBD1 as a possible D gene (6 bases). Germline lookup yields CDR1 LNHDA and CDR2 SQIVND (reference sequence). The CDR3 covers 16 residues. The V gene lost 11 bases and the J gene lost 7 bases, with 26 bases spanning the gap. The CDR3 region is CASSVGGARRGEKLFF. Here the CDR3 DNA reads TGTGCCTCCTCCGTTGGGGGGGCGCGCCGAGGTGAAAAACTGTTTTTT.

This clone has a single count. This chain connects TRBV10-1 to TRBJ1-2; D may be TRBD1 (6 bases). The germline V and J ends were trimmed by 5 bases and 5 bases, with 18 bases remaining between them. The CDR3 is 15 amino acids. Germline CDR1 reads WNHNN; CDR2 reads SYGVQD (reference sequence). The CDR3 coding sequence is TGCGCCAGCAGTACAGGGATAGGAATGTCGTATGGCTACACCTTC. This codes for CASSTGIGMSYGYTF.

The chain is built from TRBV11-2 and TRBJ2-7; D is unresolved. Germline values: CDR1 SGHAT, CDR2 FQNNGV. Trimming left V 1 base short and J 9 bases short, with 16 bases between. The CDR3 sequence is 14 residues long. The CDR3 sequence: CASSLGVTTLGQYF. DNA of the CDR3: TGTGCCAGCAGCTTAGGAGTAACAACTCTAGGGCAGTACTTC.

DNA for the CDR3: TGCGCCAGCTTTGAGGCCCGGGTACAAGAGACCCAGTACTTC. Residues: CASFEARVQETQYF. V gene TRBV5-1 combines with J gene TRBJ2-5; D is unclear. Germline V CDR1 and CDR2: SGHRS, YFSETQ. The CDR3 loop spans 14 amino acids. The V gene lost 7 bases and the J gene lost 2 bases, with 15 bases spanning the gap.

The chain is built from TRBV10-1 and TRBJ2-4, with D possibly TRBD2 on 6 matching bases. V lost 3 bases and J lost 8, with 11 bases in between. Germline V lookup: CDR1 WNHNN, CDR2 SYGVQD (reference sequence). This CDR3 comprises 13 residues. The CDR3 nucleotides read TGCGCCAGCAGTGAATCGGGGGTGGACATTCAGTACTTC. It codes for CASSESGVDIQYF.